This T cell receptor (beta chain) was identified in a study of blood T cell repertoires in COVID-19. Across the study: Sites across the United States, Italy and Spain contributed samples from acute and convalescent COVID-19. PBMCs, B-cell-depleted T cells, or T cells were the source of the cDNA or gDNA that made up the material.

Per the study methods: Amplification of reference gene primers provided the estimated nucleated cell counts. This table comes from immunoSEQ multiplex PCR, and its TCRdb copy is limited to in-frame clones, with some not included. V and J calls plus clone size are reproduced from that table; the DNA served to infer D and trimming. The table includes roughly 250,000 clones, approximately 80% detected once. The material sequenced was peripheral blood. This sequence originates from a woman aged 50 to 60 with acute or convalescent COVID-19.

CDR3 sequence: CASTQQTTNEKLFF. CDR3 in DNA: TGTGCCAGCACCCAACAGACAACTAATGAAAAACTGTTTTTT. The chain joins TRBV7-9 to TRBJ1-4; D is unclear. The germline V and J ends were trimmed by 7 bases and 0 bases, with 9 bases remaining between them. The germline V gene encodes CDR1 SEHNR and CDR2 FQNEAQ (reference sequence). CDR3 size: 14 residues.